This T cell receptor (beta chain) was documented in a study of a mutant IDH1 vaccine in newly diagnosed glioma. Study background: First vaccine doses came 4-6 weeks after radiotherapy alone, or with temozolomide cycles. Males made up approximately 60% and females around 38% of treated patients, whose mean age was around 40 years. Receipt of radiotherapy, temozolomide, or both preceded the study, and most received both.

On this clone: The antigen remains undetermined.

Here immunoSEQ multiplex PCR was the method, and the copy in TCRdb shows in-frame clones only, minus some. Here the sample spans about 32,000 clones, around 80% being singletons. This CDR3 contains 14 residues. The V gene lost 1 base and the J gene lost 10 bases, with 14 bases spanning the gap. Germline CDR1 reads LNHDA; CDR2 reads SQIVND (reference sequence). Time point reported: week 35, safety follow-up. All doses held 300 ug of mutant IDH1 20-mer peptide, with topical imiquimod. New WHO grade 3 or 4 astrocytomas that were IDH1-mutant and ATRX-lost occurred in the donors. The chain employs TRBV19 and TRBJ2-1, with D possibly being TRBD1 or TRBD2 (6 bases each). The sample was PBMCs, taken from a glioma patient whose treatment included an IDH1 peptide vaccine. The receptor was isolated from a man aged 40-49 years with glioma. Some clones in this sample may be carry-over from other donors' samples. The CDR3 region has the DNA TGTGCCAGTAGTATAGGCCTGGGGGCGGGGGAGCAGTTCTTC. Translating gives CASSIGLGAGEQFF.